The sequence of this T cell receptor gamma chain was determined in a study of γδ T cells in repeated Plasmodium falciparum infection. Bulk repertoires came from Vgamma9/Vdelta2+ or Vdelta2-negative gammadelta T cells flow-sorted from PBMC. The table lists this clone with a few counts. TCRdb re-called clones from the multiplex PCR reads via CATT. The repertoire includes around 24,000 gamma-chain clones, 2.5% to 3.5% of them detected once, and 30% to 35% sits in the top ten. This CDR3 region has 17 residues. The V segment lost 5 bases and the J segment 5 bases; nucleotides outside the gene matches: 21. Germline CDR1 and CDR2: EGSTGY and YDSYTSSV.

The chain combines TRGV4 with TRGJ1 or TRGJ2. The J gene was missing in TCRdb and was found by matching the end of the DNA to germline. This sequence originates from a pool of human donors (malaria-infected and uninfected, not separated). Specimen: gamma-delta T cells from blood. The CDR3 loop reads CATWGVGVDGVNYKKLF. The CDR3 DNA sequence: TGTGCCACCTGGGGAGTGGGGGTTGATGGAGTGAATTATAAGAAACTCTTT.